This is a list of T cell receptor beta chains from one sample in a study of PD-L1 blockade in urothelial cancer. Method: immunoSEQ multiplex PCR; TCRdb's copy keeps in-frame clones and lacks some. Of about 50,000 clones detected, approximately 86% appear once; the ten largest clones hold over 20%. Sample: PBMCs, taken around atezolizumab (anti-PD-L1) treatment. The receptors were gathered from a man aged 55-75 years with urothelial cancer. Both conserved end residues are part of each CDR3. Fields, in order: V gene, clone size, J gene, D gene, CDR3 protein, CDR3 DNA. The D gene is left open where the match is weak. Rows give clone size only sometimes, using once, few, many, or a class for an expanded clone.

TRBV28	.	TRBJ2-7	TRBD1	CASTTQTGIAYEQYF	TGTGCCAGCACCACTCAGACAGGGATTGCCTACGAGCAGTACTTC
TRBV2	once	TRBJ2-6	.	CASSEQGTGANVLTF	TGTGCCAGCAGTGAACAGGGGACAGGGGCCAACGTCCTGACTTTC
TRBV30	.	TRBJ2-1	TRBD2	CAWSVVSRTSGLYNEQFF	TGTGCCTGGAGTGTAGTCTCCCGGACTAGCGGACTCTACAATGAGCAGTTCTTC
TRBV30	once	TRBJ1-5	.	CAWSKHNQPQHF	TGTGCCTGGAGTAAGCACAATCAGCCCCAGCATTTT
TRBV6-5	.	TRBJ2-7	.	CASSPGAAISEQYF	TGTGCCAGCAGTCCCGGAGCGGCTATTTCCGAGCAGTACTTC
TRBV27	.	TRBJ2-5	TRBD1	CASSPGTAGKTQYF	TGTGCCAGCAGTCCAGGGACAGCTGGGAAGACCCAGTACTTC
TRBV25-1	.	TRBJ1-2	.	CASSAIYGYTF	TGTGCCAGCAGTGCTATCTATGGCTACACCTTC
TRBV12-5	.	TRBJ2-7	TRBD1	CASGLATGTVYEQYF	TGTGCTAGTGGTTTAGCCACCGGGACAGTCTACGAGCAGTACTTC
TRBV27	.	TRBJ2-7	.	CASSLSQGYEQYF	TGTGCCAGCAGTTTATCCCAGGGGTACGAGCAGTACTTC
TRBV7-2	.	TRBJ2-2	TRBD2	CASSYSGTSGGAGELFF	TGTGCCAGCAGCTACTCCGGGACTAGCGGGGGGGCCGGGGAGCTGTTTTTT
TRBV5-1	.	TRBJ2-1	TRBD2	CASSSGTSVPNEQFF	TGCGCCAGCAGCTCCGGGACTAGTGTCCCTAATGAGCAGTTCTTC
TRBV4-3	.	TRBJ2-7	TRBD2	CASSQDTSSGAVSYEQYF	TGCGCCAGCAGCCAAGACACGTCGAGCGGGGCAGTCTCCTACGAGCAGTACTTC
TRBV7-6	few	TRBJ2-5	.	CASSPRGVGTQYF	TGTGCCAGCAGCCCCCGCGGGGTTGGGACCCAGTACTTC
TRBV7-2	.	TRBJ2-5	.	CASSLSMETQYF	TGTGCCAGCAGCTTAAGCATGGAGACCCAGTACTTC
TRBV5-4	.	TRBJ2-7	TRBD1	CASSVKTGSHEQYF	TGTGCCAGCAGCGTGAAGACAGGGTCCCACGAGCAGTACTTC
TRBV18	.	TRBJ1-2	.	CASSPTDIYGYTF	TGTGCCAGCTCACCAACGGACATCTATGGCTACACCTTC
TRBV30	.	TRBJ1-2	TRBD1	CAWGQGYYGYTF	TGTGCCTGGGGACAGGGATACTATGGCTACACCTTC
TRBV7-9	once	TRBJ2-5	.	CASSSSPRETQYF	TGTGCCAGCAGCTCGTCTCCGCGAGAGACCCAGTACTTC
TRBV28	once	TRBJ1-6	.	CASSPPRGRSPLHF	TGTGCCAGCAGTCCCCCCAGGGGACGCTCACCCCTCCACTTT
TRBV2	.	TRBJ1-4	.	CASRQGLNEKLFF	TGTGCCAGCAGACAGGGCCTTAATGAAAAACTGTTTTTT
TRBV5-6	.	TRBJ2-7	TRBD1	CASSSTRDRKSYEQYF	TGTGCCAGCAGCTCGACTCGGGACAGGAAATCCTACGAGCAGTACTTC
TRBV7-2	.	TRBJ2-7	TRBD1	CASSADRGQGEQYF	TGTGCCAGCAGCGCGGACAGGGGGCAAGGCGAGCAGTACTTC
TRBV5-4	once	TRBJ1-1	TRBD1	CASSLTGATNTEAFF	TGTGCCAGCAGCTTGACAGGGGCGACGAACACTGAAGCTTTCTTT
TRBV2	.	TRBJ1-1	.	CASSSQGNTEAFF	TGTGCCAGCAGCTCACAGGGGAACACTGAAGCTTTCTTT
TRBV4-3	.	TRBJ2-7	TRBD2	CASSQGTNSYEQYF	TGCGCCAGCAGCCAGGGGACTAACTCCTACGAGCAGTACTTC
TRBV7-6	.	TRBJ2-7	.	CASSPPDSNWWEQYF	TGTGCCAGCAGCCCGCCGGACAGCAACTGGTGGGAGCAGTACTTC
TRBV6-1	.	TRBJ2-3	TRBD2	CASSGLAGSTDTQYF	TGTGCCAGCAGTGGACTAGCGGGGAGCACAGATACGCAGTATTTT
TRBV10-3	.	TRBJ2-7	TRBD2	CAIREGGKGYEQYF	TGTGCCATCAGAGAGGGAGGGAAGGGATACGAGCAGTACTTC
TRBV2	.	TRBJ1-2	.	CAGSSGYGYTF	TGTGCCGGCTCATCGGGCTATGGCTACACCTTC
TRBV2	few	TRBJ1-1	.	CASSERGEAFF	TGTGCCAGCAGTGAACGGGGTGAAGCTTTCTTT
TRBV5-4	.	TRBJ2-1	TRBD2	CASSWALAGGRDEQFF	TGTGCCAGCAGCTGGGCTCTAGCGGGGGGGCGTGATGAGCAGTTCTTC
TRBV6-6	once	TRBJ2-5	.	CASSSQVRETQYF	TGTGCCAGCAGTTCGCAGGTTCGCGAGACCCAGTACTTC
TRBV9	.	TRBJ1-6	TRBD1	CASSVGTDPNNSPLHF	TGTGCCAGCAGCGTCGGGACAGATCCTAATAATTCACCCCTCCACTTT
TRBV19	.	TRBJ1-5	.	CASSTPQAGKGQPQHF	TGTGCCAGTAGTACCCCCCAGGCAGGGAAGGGTCAGCCCCAGCATTTT
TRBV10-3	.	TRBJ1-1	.	CAISGRDNRNTEAFF	TGTGCCATCAGTGGCAGGGACAACAGGAACACTGAAGCTTTCTTT
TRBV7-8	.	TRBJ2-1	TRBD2	CASSSQGLASMVQFF	TGTGCCAGCAGCAGCCAGGGACTAGCAAGTATGGTGCAGTTCTTC
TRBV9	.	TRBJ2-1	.	CASTVDPGASSYNEQFF	TGTGCCAGCACCGTAGACCCGGGAGCGAGCTCCTACAATGAGCAGTTCTTC
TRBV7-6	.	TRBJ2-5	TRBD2	CASSLAAGGPGETQYF	TGTGCCAGCAGCTTAGCGGCGGGGGGGCCTGGAGAGACCCAGTACTTC
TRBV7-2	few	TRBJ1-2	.	CASSLGQGIRGYTF	TGTGCCAGCAGCTTAGGCCAGGGGATCCGCGGCTACACCTTC
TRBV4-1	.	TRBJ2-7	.	CASSQETASSLYEQYF	TGCGCCAGCAGCCAAGAAACGGCTAGCAGCCTATACGAGCAGTACTTC
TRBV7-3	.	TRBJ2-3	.	CASSSTRGSTDTQYF	TGTGCCAGCAGCTCAACACGGGGGAGCACAGATACGCAGTATTTT
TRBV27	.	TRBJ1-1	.	CASSLSPGITEAFF	TGTGCCAGCAGTTTATCGCCCGGGATCACTGAAGCTTTCTTT